The 29 T cell receptor beta chains listed next were all sequenced from one sample in a study of cytomegalovirus exposure and HLA in healthy donors. Profiled with immunoSEQ multiplex PCR; TCRdb holds only in-frame clones, not every one. The top ten hold over 0.7% of the sample, which has fewer than 350,000 clones, more than 75% seen once. Input material: PBMCs. Source of these receptors: a woman between 18 and 29 years old in good health and CMV-seronegative.

This chain joins TRBV25-1 and TRBJ2-1; 9 positions agree with TRBD1. CDR1 is MGHDK and CDR2 is SYGVNS in the germline V gene. V shed 8 bases and J 2 bases; nucleotides not matched to a gene: 7. The CDR3 length is 15 residues. The CDR3 is CASGLRTGAYNEQFF. The CDR3 DNA follows: TGTGCCAGCGGACTGCGGACAGGGGCCTACAATGAGCAGTTCTTC.

V and J are TRBV5-1 and TRBJ2-1, with 11 bases fitting TRBD2. From germline, CDR1 is SGHRS and CDR2 YFSETQ. The CDR3 consists of 17 residues. After removal of 4 bases from V and 0 bases from J, the junction contained 6 bases not matched to a gene. CDR3: CASSQGLAVGSYNEQFF. CDR3 nucleotides: TGCGCCAGCAGCCAGGGACTAGCGGTGGGCTCCTACAATGAGCAGTTCTTC.

V usage is TRBV29-1 and J usage is TRBJ2-7, with 9 positions matching TRBD1. Germline V gives CDR1 SQVTM, CDR2 ANQGSEA. This CDR3 is 14 amino acids long. Trimming took 4 bases from V and 6 from J; bases not matched to a gene: 10. CDR3 residues: CSVADGTGYGEQYF. The CDR3 nucleotides are TGCAGCGTTGCCGACGGGACAGGGTACGGCGAGCAGTACTTC.

This clone was picked up one time. The V gene is TRBV7-2, the J gene TRBJ2-5; D not resolved. CDR3 size: 11 residues. Germline V gene sequence: CDR1 SGHTA, CDR2 FQGNSA. Trimming stripped 5 bases from V and 3 bases from J, with 4 bases between. The CDR3, as DNA: TGTGCCAGCAGCCCCAAAGAGACCCAGTACTTC. Translating it yields CASSPKETQYF.

This clone appeared a single time. The rearrangement uses TRBV6-1 and TRBJ2-3; perhaps TRBD2 as D (6 bases). CDR1 is MNHNS and CDR2 is SASEGT in the germline V gene. The CDR3 contains 14 residues. V dropped 6 bases and J dropped 3 bases, with 13 bases sitting between them. CDR3 DNA: TGTGCCAGCAGGAGTAGCGGTAGGACAGATACGCAGTATTTT. Its protein is CASRSSGRTDTQYF.

Concerning this clone itself: In the same sample, other DNA sequences code for this CDR3. The rearrangement links TRBV27 to TRBJ1-5, with TRBD1 as a possible D gene (6 bases). The germline V gene encodes CDR1 MNHEY and CDR2 SMNVEV (reference sequence). The CDR3 has 13 amino acids. The ends were cut back, 6 bases at V and 4 bases at J, with 10 bases in the middle. The CDR3 DNA reads as TGTGCCAGCAGGTCCGGACAGAATCAGCCCCAGCATTTT. This gives the protein CASRSGQNQPQHF.

This chain uses TRBV4-1 with TRBJ1-1, with 8 positions matching TRBD1. The V segment lost 4 bases and the J segment 6 bases; nucleotides outside the gene matches: 13. CDR1 is MGHRA, CDR2 YSYEKL, per germline. The CDR3 contains 16 residues. CDR3 protein: CASSPIQGARGPEAFF. The CDR3 coding sequence is TGCGCCAGCAGCCCCATCCAGGGGGCCCGGGGGCCTGAAGCTTTCTTT.

The chain uses TRBV28 and TRBJ1-3; D unresolved. V was clipped by 7 bases and J by 0 bases, with 10 bases between them. The CDR3 spans 14 residues. CDR1 MDHEN and CDR2 SYDVKM come from the germline V gene. The CDR3 DNA reads TGTGCCAGCACGAAGCCCCGCTCTGGAAACACCATATATTTT. It is translated as CASTKPRSGNTIYF.

The chain carries TRBV11-2 and TRBJ2-1, with 9 bases identical to TRBD2. The V gene's germline CDR1 is SGHAT and CDR2 FQNNGV. The junction had 14 bases not matched to a gene; V was cut back by 1 base and J by 10 bases. The CDR3 is made up of 17 amino acids. CDR3 residues: CASSLGQRSAGGHEQFF. In DNA form, the CDR3 reads TGTGCCAGCAGCTTAGGACAACGATCGGCGGGAGGGCACGAGCAGTTCTTC.

This chain connects TRBV15 to TRBJ1-3; D might be TRBD1 (5 bases). V shed 3 bases and J shed 0 bases, with 15 bases lying between them. Germline CDR1 LNHNV, CDR2 YYDKDF (reference sequence). The CDR3 runs 17 residues. The CDR3 spells CATSSLNRQSSGNTIYF. CDR3 nucleotide sequence: TGTGCCACCAGCAGCCTAAATCGACAGTCCTCTGGAAACACCATATATTTT.

The genes are TRBV2 and TRBJ1-5, with D perhaps TRBD1 (6 bases). Germline V gives CDR1 SNHLY, CDR2 FYNNEI. The CDR3 has 14 amino acids. Trimming took 6 bases from V and 3 from J, leaving 12 bases between them. This chain's CDR3 is CASRATGSNQPQHF. CDR3 coding DNA: TGTGCCAGCAGGGCCACAGGGTCCAATCAGCCCCAGCATTTT.

The chain has TRBV6-6 and TRBJ2-7; maybe TRBD2 (6 bases). Germline CDR1 and CDR2: MNHNY and SVGAGI (reference sequence). The ends were cut back, 8 bases at V and 6 bases at J, with 20 bases in the middle. The CDR3 consists of 14 residues. For the CDR3, the DNA is TGTGCCAGCGCGTCCCCGGTGGAGGGGCGCGAGCAGTACTTC. This codes for CASASPVEGREQYF.

The J gene is TRBJ2-7, the V gene TRBV4-1, with 8 bases identical to TRBD1. The CDR3 is 18 amino acids. CDR1 is MGHRA, CDR2 YSYEKL, per germline. V was pared by 4 bases and J by 5 bases, with 19 bases of the junction left unmatched. The CDR3 region has the DNA TGCGCCAGCAGCCTGAATTCAGGACAGGGATTGAGTATCCACGAGCAGTACTTC. Its protein product is CASSLNSGQGLSIHEQYF.

Details on this clone: Other DNA sequences in the sample encode the same CDR3. V and J are TRBV4-3 and TRBJ2-7, with D possibly being TRBD2 (5 bases). CDR1 and CDR2 from the germline V gene are LGHNA and YSLEER. The CDR3 extends over 13 amino acids. V shed 4 bases and J shed 0 bases, with 7 bases lying between them. In DNA, the CDR3 is TGCGCCAGCAGCCGAGGGAGCTCCTACGAGCAGTACTTC. Protein sequence: CASSRGSSYEQYF.

The chain has TRBV28 and TRBJ2-2; 11 bases map to TRBD2. Germline CDR1 MDHEN, CDR2 SYDVKM. This CDR3 comprises 15 residues. The V gene end was trimmed by 4 bases and the J gene end by 3 bases; junction bases not matched to a gene: 1. CDR3 in amino acids: CASSSLAGDTGELFF. CDR3 in DNA: TGTGCCAGCAGTTCACTAGCGGGGGACACCGGGGAGCTGTTTTTT.

V is TRBV7-2 and J is TRBJ2-4; D possibly corresponds to TRBD1 (5 bases). V lost 8 bases to trimming and J lost 0 bases, with 11 bases between them. Germline assignment: CDR1 SGHTA and CDR2 FQGNSA. This CDR3 is built from 14 residues. The CDR3 DNA is TGTGCCAGCCGGCAAGACAGAGCCAAAAACATTCAGTACTTC. This gives the protein CASRQDRAKNIQYF.

V usage is TRBV6-5 and J usage is TRBJ1-5; a weak D match, TRBD1 (6 bases). Per germline, CDR1 MNHEY and CDR2 SVGAGI. V gave up 4 bases and J gave up 3 bases, with 13 bases separating them. The CDR3 has 15 amino acids. The CDR3 spells CASSLQTGINQPQHF. As DNA, the CDR3 is TGTGCCAGCAGTTTGCAGACAGGTATCAATCAGCCCCAGCATTTT.

V usage is TRBV19 and J usage is TRBJ1-1, with a possible D match to TRBD1 (5 bases). In germline, CDR1 is LNHDA, CDR2 SQIVND (reference sequence). Trimming left V 3 bases short and J 5 bases short, with 16 bases between. There are 15 residues in the CDR3. CDR3 in DNA: TGTGCCAGTAGTATGGGAGATGGCCGGGGGACTGAAGCTTTCTTT. Translation gives CASSMGDGRGTEAFF.

A note on this clone: The same CDR3 arises from other DNA sequences in this sample as well. V and J are TRBV15 and TRBJ1-5; tentatively, D is TRBD1 (5 bases). Germline assignment: CDR1 LNHNV and CDR2 YYDKDF (reference sequence). The germline V and J ends were trimmed by 0 bases and 1 base, with 7 bases remaining between them. There are 15 residues in the CDR3. CDR3 protein: CATSRDRASNQPQHF. The CDR3 DNA reads as TGTGCCACCAGCAGAGACAGGGCAAGCAATCAGCCCCAGCATTTT.

This chain joins TRBV6-4 and TRBJ2-3, with 11 bases matching TRBD2. J gave up 10 bases and V 0 bases, and 0 bases lay outside the gene matches. Germline V CDR1 and CDR2: MRHNA, SNTAGT. CDR3 length: 13 amino acids. The CDR3 DNA reads TGTGCCAGCAGTGACTCGGGACTAGCGGCGCAGTATTTT. It translates to CASSDSGLAAQYF.

The genes are TRBV4-3 and TRBJ2-2, with TRBD1 matching 8 bases. Trimming took 3 bases from V and 4 from J; bases not matched to a gene: 4. The germline V gene has CDR1 LGHNA and CDR2 YSLEER. The CDR3 is 15 amino acids. The CDR3 DNA sequence: TGCGCCAGCAGCCAGTGGGACAGGATCACCGGGGAGCTGTTTTTT. Translated: CASSQWDRITGELFF.

The chain is built from TRBV27 and TRBJ2-7; D is possibly TRBD2 (6 bases). Germline V lookup: CDR1 MNHEY, CDR2 SMNVEV (reference sequence). Trimming removed 5 bases from V and 4 bases from J, with 18 bases in between. This CDR3 comprises 15 residues. The CDR3 nucleotides are TGTGCCAGCAGTCCCTCGGAGGGTCCCGGGTACGAGCAGTACTTC. Encoded protein: CASSPSEGPGYEQYF.

The chain recombines TRBV14 with TRBJ1-2, with 8 bases fitting TRBD1. This CDR3 contains 17 residues. CDR1 and CDR2 (germline): SGHDN, FVKESK. The junction had 13 bases not matched to a gene; V was cut back by 7 bases and J by 0 bases. The CDR3: CASIIIQGGNTNYGYTF. CDR3 nucleotide sequence: TGTGCCAGCATCATTATACAGGGGGGGAATACTAACTATGGCTACACCTTC.

The V and J genes are TRBV9 and TRBJ1-2; D uncertain. CDR3 length: 13 amino acids. Germline CDR1 and CDR2: SGDLS and YYNGEE. The V gene lost 7 bases and the J gene lost 8 bases, with 18 bases spanning the gap. The CDR3 is CASSPYEVGGYTF. CDR3 bases: TGTGCCAGCTCCCCCTACGAGGTCGGGGGCTACACCTTC.

The rearrangement uses TRBV28 and TRBJ1-5, with 11 positions matching TRBD1. CDR1 is MDHEN, CDR2 SYDVKM, per germline. This CDR3 region has 18 residues. V was pared by 3 bases and J by 2 bases, with 9 bases of the junction left unmatched. The CDR3 bases are TGTGCCAGCAGTTTTTGGGGCGGACAGGGGGCGGGCAATCAGCCCCAGCATTTT. Amino acid sequence: CASSFWGGQGAGNQPQHF.

This clone appeared a single time. The chain joins TRBV27 to TRBJ1-2, with 7 bases that match TRBD1. The trim removed 2 bases at V and 4 bases at J, leaving 4 bases unmatched. The CDR3 length is 14 residues. Germline V gives CDR1 MNHEY, CDR2 SMNVEV (reference sequence). The CDR3 sequence: CASSLMGQRYGYTF. Written as DNA, the CDR3 is TGTGCCAGCAGTTTAATGGGACAGCGCTATGGCTACACCTTC.

The chain uses TRBV10-1 and TRBJ2-1; TRBD1 aligns across 9 bases. CDR1 WNHNN and CDR2 SYGVQD come from the germline V gene (reference sequence). After removal of 6 bases from V and 5 bases from J, the junction contained 11 bases not matched to a gene. CDR3 length: 16 residues. The CDR3 is CASSLGNRDRDNEQFF. As DNA, the CDR3 is TGCGCCAGCAGCCTAGGAAACCGGGACAGGGACAATGAGCAGTTCTTC.

J is TRBJ2-5 and V is TRBV5-4; D unclear. The germline gives CDR1 SGHNT, CDR2 YYREEE (reference sequence). V was shortened by 4 bases and J by 3 bases, with 10 bases between the two germline ends. This CDR3 has 13 amino acids. The CDR3: CASSRDTKETQYF. The DNA of the CDR3 is TGTGCCAGCAGCCGCGATACCAAAGAGACCCAGTACTTC.

The V and J genes are TRBV28 and TRBJ1-5, with 9 bases identical to TRBD1. The V gene's germline CDR1 is MDHEN and CDR2 SYDVKM. After removal of 6 bases from V and 0 bases from J, the junction contained 6 bases not matched to a gene. CDR3 length: 16 amino acids. CDR3 in amino acids: CASRRDRASSNQPQHF. The CDR3 nucleotides are TGTGCCAGCAGAAGGGACAGGGCCAGTAGCAATCAGCCCCAGCATTTT.